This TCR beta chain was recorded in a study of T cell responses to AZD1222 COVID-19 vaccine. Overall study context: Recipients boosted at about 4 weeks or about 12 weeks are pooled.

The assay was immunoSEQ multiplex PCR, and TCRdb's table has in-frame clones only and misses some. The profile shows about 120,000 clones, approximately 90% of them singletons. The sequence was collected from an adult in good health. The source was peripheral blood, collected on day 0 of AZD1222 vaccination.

DNA of the CDR3: TGTGCCAGCAGTGTGGAAGTGGGGGCCCTTACGCAGTATTTT. Translation gives CASSVEVGALTQYF. The chain is built from TRBV2 and TRBJ2-3, with D possibly matching TRBD1 (6 bases). The CDR3 has 14 residues. Germline V gives CDR1 SNHLY, CDR2 FYNNEI. The V end was cut by 4 bases, the J end by 8 bases, with 16 bases between. Supplemented by reference TRBV2 and TRBJ2-3, the full variable domain reads EPEVTQTPSHQVTQMGQEVILRCVPISNHLYFYWYRQILGQKVEFLVSFYNNEISEKSEIFDDQFSVERPDGSNFTLKIRSTKLEDSAMYFCASSVEVGALTQYFGPGTRLTVL.